This T cell receptor (beta chain) was obtained from a study of cytomegalovirus exposure and HLA in healthy donors (dated by TCRdb to between 2016 and 2019). For the wider study: An earlier analysis of approximately 590 of the donors reported about 250 Gb of sequence data and 117 million unique TCR beta sequences from about 179 million T cells. A separate validation cohort of roughly 110 different subjects was used in addition to the 666-subject first cohort. Using immunosequencing, the study profiled T cell repertoires from fewer than 700 subjects and related those repertoires to cytomegalovirus serostatus. To predict cytomegalovirus infection status, the study brought together high-throughput TCR immunosequencing, statistical association of individual TCRs with disease status, and machine learning. Both class I and class II loci were covered by HLA typing, at four-digit resolution. Donor age, sex, ethnicity and CMV serostatus were compiled together with the repertoire data. Every discovery cohort repertoire had been produced on one sequencing platform. Rather than drawing on any new phenotypic data, the later analysis identified candidate immune exposures from TCR beta sequences and the way those sequences occurred across donors. About 280 gigabases of sequencing data and 70 million to 95 million unique TCR sequences made up an early release that covered approximately 620 HLA-typed donors. Among roughly 400 genotyped donors of the cohort, an average of around 220,000 unique TCR beta nucleotide sequences was sequenced per donor, of which 15% to 20% were non-productive. The genetic ancestry cluster associated with self-reported Caucasian donors included 65% to 90% of the 300 to 400 genotyped donors. An earlier analysis of fewer than 750 of the donors used high-throughput TCR beta sequencing to judge whether each TCR beta V gene segment behaved as functional or pseudogenic. The aim of the study was to test whether cataloging public T cell receptors could identify signatures of past pathogen exposure. Genome-wide SNP genotypes for about 55% of the roughly 670 donors were used in a later genetic analysis, which treated that subset as a discovery cohort. A later analysis re-analyzed previously published TCR beta repertoires from roughly 600 donors and added high-resolution HLA genotyping to study TCR occurrence patterns. About five DR-DQ haplotypes were treated as single units for association and clustering because of strong linkage in the cohort. The number of typed donors differed by locus: about 620-640 for A, B, C, DRB1 and DQB1; 522 for DQA1; fewer than 610 for DPA1; and 400 to 480 for DPB1.

CDR1 and CDR2, looked up from the germline V gene, are LGHNA and YNFKEQ. Counted from cysteine to phenylalanine, this CDR3 has 16 amino acids. The read is trimmed to its CDR3 DNA, 48 bases read in frame from base 1. V is pruned by 1 base and J by 5 bases, leaving 10 bases of the junction without a gene match. Overall study outcomes, separate from this receptor: This cohort had only TCR beta chains sequenced, and the lack of alpha or paired-chain data limited which features could be detected. A cluster of highly shared sequence variants was judged likely to be a technical artifact of the sequencing pipeline. A total of fewer than 200 TCR beta chains were listed by the study as associated with cytomegalovirus. In an earlier analysis of about 600 of the donors, most TCR beta V segments appeared in productive rearrangements about 87% or about 30% of the time, broadly matching IMGT annotations. Linkage disequilibrium might explain the correlated functional status among segregating V segments, but an unknown experimental factor could not be excluded. Several of the top co-occurrence clusters appeared to be linked to parvovirus B19, influenza, CMV and Epstein-Barr virus, according to a later analysis. Because the 87-base-pair reads could not distinguish some IMGT-functional V segments, including TRBV6-2 and TRBV6-3, those segments were excluded. Specific HLA alleles were associated with roughly 17,000 TCR beta sequences at a false discovery rate of 0.05 in a later analysis. When HLA alleles, especially DR and DQ, strongly co-occurred, TCR associations were difficult to assign to individual alleles. Because HLA typing was missing for some donors at each locus, association tests included only the typed subset. Most TCR sequences were observed very rarely across donors, whereas some public TCRs were present in many individuals. The authors suggested that the approach could potentially be extended to other disease states and immunological phenotypes. In both the original and validation cohorts, the classifier was reported to diagnose cytomegalovirus status with high specificity and sensitivity. The earlier analysis of 587 of the donors excluded roughly 17 rarely observed V segments, including chromosome 9 orphons, because counts were too low. Roughly uniform sequencing depth across donors was assumed in presence/absence analyses, although this assumption may not hold. A later analysis found that HLA-associated TCR beta chains were more clonally expanded and had lower generation probabilities than equally common non-associated chains. A few of the identified cytomegalovirus-associated TCR beta chains were confirmed in vitro to be specific for cytomegalovirus antigens. A later analysis found that TCR association rates varied across HLA loci, with DRB1 alleles showing the most associated TCRs and HLA-C alleles the fewest. In a later genetic analysis, fewer N-insertions in productive TCRs were reported among donors in an Asian-associated ancestry cluster than the roughly 700-donor mean. The only immune exposure information available for the cohort was CMV serostatus. Most CMV-associated TCR beta chains appeared to be HLA-restricted in a later analysis, and the HLA associations seemed to be driven largely by CMV exposure. A further reported finding was that TCR beta sequences accurately predicted the HLA-A and HLA-B alleles for most subjects in the first cohort. In a later genetic analysis, a missense DCLRE1C variant was associated with V-gene and J-gene trimming of TCR beta chains, and the association was replicated in an independent cohort.

In total, around 600 healthy bone marrow donors made up the cohort. Cohort members were all nominally healthy when sampled, although unrecorded immune exposures were likely present. The donor was CMV seronegative and belonged to the group of 350 or so seronegative cohort members. Every donor gave a peripheral blood sample, and the peripheral blood mononuclear cells from that sample were used for TCR beta sequencing. Genomic DNA extraction from the blood cell samples was performed with the Qiagen DNeasy Blood Extraction Kit. A note on this clone: The antigen this receptor binds is unknown. It has no much larger one-base neighbor in the sample; base qualities were not kept.

The library was built by means of the immunoSEQ multiplex PCR assay. For the multiplex PCR, a mixture combining 60 forward primers for TCR Vbeta segments and 13 reverse primers for TCR Jbeta segments was used. Amplification of the CDR3 region of rearranged TCR beta genes was performed with a multiplex PCR assay on genomic DNA. The Illumina HiSeq System was used to sequence the amplified TCR beta libraries as 87-base-pair reads. In the source study's methods: In a later analysis, 70 million to 95 million unique TCR beta chains were counted across the 650 to 750 repertoires, and approximately 11 million of these chains were shared by at least two donors. A nearest-neighbor algorithm error-corrected the raw reads and collapsed the reads into unique sequences, merging closely related sequences to remove PCR and sequencing errors. Alignment of CDR3 sequences to IMGT reference sequences was used to assign V, D and J gene segments. For a sequence to be retained, a match of at least six nucleotides was required to both a V gene segment and a J gene segment. Rearrangements were called productive when the CDR3 lacked stop codons and stayed in frame with V and J; all others were non-productive. CDR3 was defined according to IMGT convention as the region running from the second conserved V-encoded cysteine to the conserved J-encoded phenylalanine. Sequences without an unambiguous match to a single V gene segment were excluded from the earlier analysis of about 630 of the donors. In an earlier analysis of around 590 of the donors, a V segment was called functional when productive rearrangements were above 56.7%, and segregating when the standard deviation between donors exceeded 5%. A statistical classification framework was developed to diagnose cytomegalovirus status using the catalog of TCR beta chain sequences. A later analysis assigned V and J genes by comparing TCR nucleotide sequences with IMGT/GENE-DB human TR gene sequences. Using the TCRdist pipeline, a later analysis assigned CDR3 sequences along with most-parsimonious VDJ recombination scenarios. In a later analysis, every TCR beta chain was defined by the combination of its CDR3 amino acid sequence and its V-gene family, and reads without a unique V-gene family were dropped. As a way to deal with suspected cross-contamination and a sequencing artifact, a later analysis dropped roughly 600 nucleotide sequences that were highly shared and had low generation probability. In a later analysis, a clonal expansion index was calculated for each public chain from normalized within-repertoire ranks of inferred template counts. A later analysis computed generation probabilities with a VDJ recombination model fitted to out-of-frame rearrangements, and checked the results against IGoR. In a later analysis, TCR-TCR, TCR-HLA and TCR-CMV co-occurrence was scored with hypergeometric tests, and a repertoire-size bias correction was applied to TCR pairs. In a later analysis, false discovery rates were estimated by permuting HLA or CMV assignments 20 times. In a later analysis, co-occurring TCRs were grouped with DBSCAN, and TCRdist sequence similarity was added when clustering was performed within HLA-allele-positive subsets. Repertoires with fewer than 30,000 or more than 120,000 public chains, plus five repertoires with anomalous nucleotide sharing, were excluded from co-occurrence clustering. TCRdb stores this immuneACCESS table with in-frame sequences only. Part of the clones is absent; in the studies checked, under half of the shortfall reflects unresolved V genes, and no reason is known for the rest. V and J calls and clone size follow that table, whereas D and trimming were derived from the DNA. Present in this sample are about 130,000 clones, 83% of which were seen just once. The ten largest clones add up to around 1.2% of the sample.

This TCR derives from a girl aged 2-10 years in good health and CMV-seronegative. The chain joins TRBV4-2 to TRBJ2-5, and TRBD2 matches 7 of the central bases. Sequenced input: PBMCs. The CDR3 amino acid sequence is: CASSQGERGGWETQYF. The nucleotide sequence is given as TGTGCCAGCAGCCAAGGTGAGCGCGGGGGATGGGAGACCCAGTACTTC.